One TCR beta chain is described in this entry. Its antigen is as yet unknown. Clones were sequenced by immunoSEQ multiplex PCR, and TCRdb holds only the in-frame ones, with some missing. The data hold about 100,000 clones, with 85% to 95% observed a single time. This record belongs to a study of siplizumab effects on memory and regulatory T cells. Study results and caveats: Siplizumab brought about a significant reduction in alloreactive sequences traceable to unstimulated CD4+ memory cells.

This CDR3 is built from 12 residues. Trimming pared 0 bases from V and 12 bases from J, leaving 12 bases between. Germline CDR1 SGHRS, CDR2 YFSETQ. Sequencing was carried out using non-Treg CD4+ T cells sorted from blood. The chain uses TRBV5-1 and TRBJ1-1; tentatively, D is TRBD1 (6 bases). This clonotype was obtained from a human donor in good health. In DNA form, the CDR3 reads TGCGCCAGCAGCTTGGAGGGACAAGGAACTTTCTTT. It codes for CASSLEGQGTFF.